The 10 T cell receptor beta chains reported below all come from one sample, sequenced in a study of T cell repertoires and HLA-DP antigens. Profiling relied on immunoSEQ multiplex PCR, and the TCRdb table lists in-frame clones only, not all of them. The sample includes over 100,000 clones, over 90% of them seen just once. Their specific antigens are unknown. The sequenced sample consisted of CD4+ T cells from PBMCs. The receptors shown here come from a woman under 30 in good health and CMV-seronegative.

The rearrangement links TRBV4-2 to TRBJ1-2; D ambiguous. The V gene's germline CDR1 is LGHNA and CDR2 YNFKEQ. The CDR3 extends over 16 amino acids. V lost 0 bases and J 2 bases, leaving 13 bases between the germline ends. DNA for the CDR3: TGTGCCAGCAGCCAAGATCTATACAGAGAGAACTATGGCTACACCTTC. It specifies CASSQDLYRENYGYTF.

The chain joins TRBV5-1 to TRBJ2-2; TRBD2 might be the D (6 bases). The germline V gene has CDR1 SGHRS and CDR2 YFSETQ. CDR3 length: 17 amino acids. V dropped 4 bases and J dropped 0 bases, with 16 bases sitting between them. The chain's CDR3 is CASSPLSGSSNTGELFF. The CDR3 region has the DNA TGCGCCAGCAGCCCTTTGTCCGGGAGCTCGAACACCGGGGAGCTGTTTTTT.

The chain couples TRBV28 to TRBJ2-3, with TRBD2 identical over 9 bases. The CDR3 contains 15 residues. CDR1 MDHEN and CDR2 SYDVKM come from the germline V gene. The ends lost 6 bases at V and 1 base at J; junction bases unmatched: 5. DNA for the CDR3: TGTGCCAGCAGCGAGCGGGAGGTCGGCACAGATACGCAGTATTTT. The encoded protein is CASSEREVGTDTQYF.

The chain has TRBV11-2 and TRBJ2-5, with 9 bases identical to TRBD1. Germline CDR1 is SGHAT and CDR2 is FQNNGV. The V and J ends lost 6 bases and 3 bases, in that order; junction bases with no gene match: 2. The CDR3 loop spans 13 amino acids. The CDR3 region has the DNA TGTGCCAGCAGTCGGGACAGGGAAGAGACCCAGTACTTC. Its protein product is CASSRDREETQYF.

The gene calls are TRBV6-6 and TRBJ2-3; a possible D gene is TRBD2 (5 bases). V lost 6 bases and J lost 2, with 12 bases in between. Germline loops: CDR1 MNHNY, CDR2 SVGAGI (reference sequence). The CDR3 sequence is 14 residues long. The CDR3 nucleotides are TGTGCCAGCAGATACACGGACTCCACAGATACGCAGTATTTT. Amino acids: CASRYTDSTDTQYF.

In DNA form, the CDR3 reads TGTGCCAGCAGCCCGGGACAGGGTATAAAAGGAGAGACCCAGTACTTC. Translating gives CASSPGQGIKGETQYF. This chain links TRBV7-2 with TRBJ2-5, with 9 nucleotides matching TRBD1. From germline, CDR1 is SGHTA and CDR2 FQGNSA. V dropped 5 bases and J dropped 4; count of bases not matched to a gene: 11. The CDR3 extends over 16 amino acids. Full variable domain (rest looked up from reference TRBV7-2 and TRBJ2-5): GAGVSQSPSNKVTEKGKDVELRCDPISGHTALYWYRQSLGQGLEFLIYFQGNSAPDKSGLPSDRFSAERTGGSVSTLTIQRTQQEDSAVYLCASSPGQGIKGETQYFGPGTRLLVL.

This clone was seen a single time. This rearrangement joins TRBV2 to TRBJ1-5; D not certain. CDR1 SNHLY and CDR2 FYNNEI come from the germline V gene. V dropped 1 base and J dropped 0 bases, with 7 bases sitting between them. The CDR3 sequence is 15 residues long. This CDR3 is CASSEGQVSNQPQHF. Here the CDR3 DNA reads TGTGCCAGCAGTGAAGGGCAGGTTAGCAATCAGCCCCAGCATTTT.

CDR3 in amino acids: CASSPQGRDRRSNYGYTF. The CDR3 coding sequence is TGTGCCAGCAGCCCCCAGGGGCGCGATCGCAGATCTAACTATGGCTACACCTTC. V is TRBV5-6 and J is TRBJ1-2; tentative D call: TRBD1 (6 bases). The length of the CDR3 is 18 residues. CDR1 and CDR2 from the germline V gene are SGHDT and YYEEEE. Trimming removed 4 bases at V and 0 bases at J, with 22 bases between.

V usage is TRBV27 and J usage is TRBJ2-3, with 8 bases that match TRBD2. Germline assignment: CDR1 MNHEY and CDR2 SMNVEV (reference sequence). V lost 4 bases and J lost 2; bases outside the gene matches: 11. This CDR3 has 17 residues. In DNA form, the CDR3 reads TGTGCCAGCAGTTCCCCCGGGAGGGCCCCCCCCACAGATACGCAGTATTTT. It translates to CASSSPGRAPPTDTQYF.

The CDR3 DNA reads TGTGCCAGCTCGCCGGCAGGGTACGAGCAGTACTTC. Its protein is CASSPAGYEQYF. This chain connects TRBV18 to TRBJ2-7, with D possibly TRBD1 on 5 matching bases. The V end lost 6 bases, the J end lost 4 bases, and 10 bases lay between the germline ends. This CDR3 contains 12 residues. Germline V CDR1 and CDR2: KGHSH, LQKENI.